This TCR beta chain came from a study of Graves' ophthalmopathy and Graves' hyperthyroidism (dated by TCRdb to 2016 to 2018). In the study overall: Peripheral blood was collected at initial diagnosis, prior to any treatment. In several hyperthyroidism patients, the T-cell repertoires found in thyroid tissue were compared with those found in blood. An independent validation cohort comprised some 19 hyperthyroidism patients and 15 to 17 patients who later progressed from hyperthyroidism to ophthalmopathy. To explore V-J signatures that separate ophthalmopathy from hyperthyroidism, a discovery set of about a hundred patients was enrolled, consisting of about 45 with ophthalmopathy and around 57 with stable hyperthyroidism. Following sampling, methimazole starting at 30 mg daily was administered to hyperthyroidism patients, and high-dose intravenous methylprednisolone was administered to ophthalmopathy patients. The approximately 90 discovery patients were divided at random into training and test sets in a 7:3 ratio. TCR beta repertoire signatures were used to distinguish Graves' ophthalmopathy from Graves' hyperthyroidism and to predict progression to ophthalmopathy. In total, approximately 140 blood samples were TCR-sequenced: around 42 ophthalmopathy, some 72 hyperthyroidism and about 17 hyperthyroidism-to-ophthalmopathy patients.

CDR1 SNHLY and CDR2 FYNNEI are derived from the germline V gene. V is shortened by 6 bases, J by 7 bases, and the region joining them spans 10 bases. The CDR3 numbers 12 residues from cysteine through phenylalanine. Only the CDR3 part of the read is kept: 36 bases, read in frame from the first base. Results the study describes overall, beyond this receptor: Most expanded thyroid clonotypes with a frequency above 0.001 also appeared in blood, which suggests that blood repertoires may reflect the immune response in the thyroid. In validation, the model predicted ophthalmopathy progression with nearly 71% sensitivity and approximately 72% specificity; fewer than 15 predicted patients were CT-confirmed with GO in a median of approximately 6.5 months. Ophthalmopathy was separated from stable hyperthyroidism by the 13-signature model with 85% to 90% sensitivity and about 81% specificity in cross-validation and with 80%/75% in the test set. No statistical method was used to predetermine the sample size, and group allocation was not hidden from the investigators.

For repertoire sequencing, the TCR beta CDR3 regions were amplified from RNA transcripts. HTBI primers and the Qiagen OneStep RT-PCR kit were used in a first-round RT-PCR, which was followed by a second-round multiplex PCR, size selection and purification. Libraries were sequenced on an Illumina HiSeq2000 using paired-end 100 bp reads. The original pipeline was this. SOAPnuke was used to process the reads, removing any read that contained adapters or uncalled bases, had a mean Phred below 15, or lacked an exact match to the constant primer or identifier. COPE v1.2.5 was used to merge the high-quality paired reads. Unique nucleotide sequences were defined as clonotypes and aligned to IMGT TRB V, D and J references using MiTCR v1.1. The analysis was limited to V-J combinations with a frequency above 0.0001, which together covered roughly 99% of repertoires. For each V-J combination, a TCR clonal expansion and chaos score was defined as F50 clonal expansion divided by the chaos observed in the TCRdist matrix. Welch's t-statistics and random forest were used to narrow the features down to roughly twelve V-J combinations, which were then fed into a naive Bayes classifier. The similarity between thyroid and blood repertoires was quantified using the Morisita-Horn index. Starting from the raw public reads, TCRdb applied fastp trimming at Q25, assembled clones with MiXCR and retained in-frame beta chains. Merged by CDR3 protein, the rows form single entries marked with the most common genes and DNA. The V and J calls were determined by TCRdb, not by the authors. Across this sample there are about 400,000 distinct CDR3 sequences, with approximately 21% seen only once. The ten most abundant clones make up around 3.2% of the sample.

A patient counted as having stable hyperthyroidism if there was no progression to ophthalmopathy within 18 months of follow-up. Patients with hyperthyroidism were aged 18 to 65 years, had been newly diagnosed, and had a disease duration of less than 2 months. Patients were excluded if they had other autoimmune diseases, uncontrolled infections, pregnancy or lactation. Diagnosis was based on clinical symptoms, serum thyroxine, TRAb, thyroid ultrasound and orbital computed tomography. Using Ficoll-Paque density gradient centrifugation, PBMCs were isolated from about 9.2 ml of fresh peripheral blood. Trizol reagent was used to extract the total RNA, and its quality was then checked on an Agilent 2100 Bioanalyzer. Points on this clonotype: Its antigen has not been determined. Nothing much larger sits one base from this clone, and base qualities are not available.

This TCR was sampled from a young woman with stable Graves' hyperthyroidism. Donor details come from another sample of the same person, matched by shared clones. The chain is made from TRBV2 and TRBJ1-5, with no confidently assigned D gene. The sample was peripheral blood. The DNA reads TGTGCCAGCAGGGGGTCTGACCAGCCCCAGCATTTT. It translates to CASRGSDQPQHF. Outside the CDR3, residues come from the reference TRBV2 and TRBJ1-5 proteins, so the full variable domain is: EPEVTQTPSHQVTQMGQEVILRCVPISNHLYFYWYRQILGQKVEFLVSFYNNEISEKSEIFDDQFSVERPDGSNFTLKIRSTKLEDSAMYFCASRGSDQPQHFGDGTRLSIL.